This T cell receptor (beta chain) was captured in a study of blood T cell repertoires in COVID-19. Study summary: Acute and convalescent COVID-19 samples came from the United States, Italy and Spain. In each case, the material was cDNA or gDNA derived from T cells, B-cell-depleted T cells, or PBMCs.

The CDR3 covers 15 residues. CDR1 and CDR2 from the germline V gene are SGHTA and FQGTGA. V lost 3 bases to trimming and J lost 2 bases; unmatched junction nucleotides: 5. In the study's own analysis: The assay estimated nucleated cells by amplifying reference gene primers. Produced via immunoSEQ multiplex PCR; TCRdb's table is partial and in-frame only. The V and J calls and clone size are taken from that table; D and trimming were inferred from the DNA. In the table there are tens of thousands of clones, over 65% of which are singletons. J is TRBJ2-3 and V is TRBV7-3; the match to TRBD2 covers 7 bases. This sequence was found in a human donor in a cohort sampled during active COVID-19. Sequenced sample: peripheral blood. The CDR3 bases are TGTGCCAGCAGCTTTAATGCGGGGGACACAGATACGCAGTATTTT. It codes for CASSFNAGDTDTQYF.